What follows is one TCR beta chain and its context. Methods used by the authors: By means of reference gene primer amplification, nucleated cell counts were estimated. This table comes from immunoSEQ multiplex PCR, and its TCRdb copy is limited to in-frame clones, with some not included. The V and J calls and clone size come from that table; D and trimming were worked out from the DNA. This sample has 55,000 to 65,000 clones; around nine tenths occur once, and the top ten carry over 4%. The CDR3 runs to 15 residues. Germline V lookup: CDR1 SGHRS, CDR2 YFSETQ. The V end lost 4 bases, the J end lost 4 bases, and 17 bases lay between the germline ends. This entry is derived from a study of blood T cell repertoires in COVID-19. About the study: COVID-19 samples from acute and convalescent phases originated in the United States, Italy and Spain. T cells, B-cell-depleted T cells, or PBMCs provided the cDNA or gDNA that served as material.

The chain carries TRBV5-1 and TRBJ1-2; possible D gene TRBD1, 6 bases. The TCR comes from a man aged 55 to 70 with acute or convalescent COVID-19. Sequencing was performed on peripheral blood. CDR3 in DNA: TGCGCCAGCAGCAGAATTGAAGGGGGAGCCTATGGCTACACCTTC. Protein: CASSRIEGGAYGYTF.